These 6 T cell receptor beta chains were sequenced from one sample in a study of cytomegalovirus exposure and HLA in healthy donors. 13 Jbeta primers and 60 Vbeta primers were used for the PCR. Sequencing was performed with immunoSEQ multiplex PCR; in TCRdb, only in-frame clones are kept and a portion is missing. Here the sample spans under 200,000 clones, more than 60% being singletons. The sample comprised PBMCs. The receptor source for this set is a male donor in good health and CMV-seronegative.

This chain uses TRBV14 with TRBJ1-2, with TRBD1 matching 9 bases. The CDR3 totals 16 residues. CDR1 is SGHDN, CDR2 FVKESK, per germline. Trimming removed 10 bases from V and 2 bases from J; junction bases left unmatched: 14. The CDR3: CATSGQGSLRNYGYTF. CDR3 nucleotides: TGTGCCACCTCCGGACAGGGGAGTCTACGAAACTATGGCTACACCTTC. The variable domain in full, completed from reference TRBV14 and TRBJ1-2, reads EAGVTQFPSHSVIEKGQTVTLRCDPISGHDNLYWYRRVMGKEIKFLLHFVKESKQDESGMPNNRFLAERTGGTYSTLKVQPAELEDSGVYFCATSGQGSLRNYGYTFGSGTRLTVV.

V is TRBV7-8 and J is TRBJ2-3; perhaps TRBD2 as D (6 bases). This CDR3 has 18 amino acids. The germline CDR1 and CDR2 sequences are SGHVS and FQNEAQ. Trimming pared 8 bases from V and 2 bases from J, leaving 26 bases between. The CDR3 sequence: CASCPRRLVARDTDTQYF. CDR3 DNA sequence: TGTGCCAGCTGCCCGCGCAGACTAGTCGCTCGGGACACAGATACGCAGTATTTT.

This clone has more than one count but fewer than ten. The genes are TRBV9 and TRBJ1-1, with D unresolved. Trimming stripped 4 bases from V and 1 base from J, with 11 bases between. Germline assignment: CDR1 SGDLS and CDR2 YYNGEE. The CDR3 runs to 14 residues. CDR3 in amino acids: CASSRMVGNTEAFF. Written as DNA, the CDR3 is TGTGCCAGCAGCAGAATGGTCGGGAACACTGAAGCTTTCTTT.

The chain recombines TRBV27 with TRBJ2-5; no clear D gene. The germline V gene encodes CDR1 MNHEY and CDR2 SMNVEV (reference sequence). This CDR3 comprises 13 residues. Trimming pared 4 bases from V and 0 bases from J, leaving 6 bases between. The CDR3 region is CASSSRDQETQYF. The CDR3 nucleotides read TGTGCCAGCAGTTCCCGGGACCAAGAGACCCAGTACTTC.

The chain joins TRBV14 to TRBJ2-1; D uncertain. From germline, CDR1 is SGHDN and CDR2 FVKESK. Trimming took off 1 base at V and 13 bases at J, with 8 bases between the two ends. The CDR3 contains 11 residues. In nucleotides, the CDR3 is TGTGCCAGCAGCCAAGGACTCTTTCAGTTCTTC. Protein sequence: CASSQGLFQFF.

The table lists this clone with a few counts. The chain links TRBV27 to TRBJ1-1, with D perhaps TRBD1 (5 bases). Germline assignment: CDR1 MNHEY and CDR2 SMNVEV (reference sequence). The CDR3 length is 18 residues. Trimming left V 2 bases short and J 3 bases short, with 22 bases between. This chain's CDR3 is CASSLHSDGGGVYTEAFF. CDR3 DNA sequence: TGTGCCAGCAGTTTACACTCCGACGGGGGAGGCGTGTACACTGAAGCTTTCTTT.